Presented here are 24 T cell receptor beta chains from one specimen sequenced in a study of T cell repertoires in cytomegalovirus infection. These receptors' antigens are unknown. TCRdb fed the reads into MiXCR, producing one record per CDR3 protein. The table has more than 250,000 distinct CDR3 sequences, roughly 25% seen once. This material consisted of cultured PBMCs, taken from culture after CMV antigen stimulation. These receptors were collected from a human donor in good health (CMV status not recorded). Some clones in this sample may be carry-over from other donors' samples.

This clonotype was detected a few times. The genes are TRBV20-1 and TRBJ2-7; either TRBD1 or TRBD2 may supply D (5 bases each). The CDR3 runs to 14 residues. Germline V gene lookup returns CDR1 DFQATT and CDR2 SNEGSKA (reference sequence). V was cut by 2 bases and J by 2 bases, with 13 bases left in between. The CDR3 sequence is CSARQIQGAYEQYF. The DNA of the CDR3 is TGCAGTGCTAGACAAATCCAGGGAGCCTACGAGCAGTACTTC.

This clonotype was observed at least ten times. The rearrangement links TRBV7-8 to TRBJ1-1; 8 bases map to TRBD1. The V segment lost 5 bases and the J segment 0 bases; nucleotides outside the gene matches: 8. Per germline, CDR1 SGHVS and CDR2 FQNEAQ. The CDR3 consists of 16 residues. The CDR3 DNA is TGTGCCAGCAGCCACACCGGACAGGGAATGAACACTGAAGCTTTCTTT. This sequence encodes CASSHTGQGMNTEAFF.

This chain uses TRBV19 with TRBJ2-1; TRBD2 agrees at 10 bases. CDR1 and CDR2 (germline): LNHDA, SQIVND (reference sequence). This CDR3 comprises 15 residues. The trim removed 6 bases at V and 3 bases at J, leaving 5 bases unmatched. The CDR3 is CASRPLAGVYNEQFF. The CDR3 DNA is TGTGCCAGTAGGCCCCTAGCGGGAGTCTACAATGAGCAGTTCTTC.

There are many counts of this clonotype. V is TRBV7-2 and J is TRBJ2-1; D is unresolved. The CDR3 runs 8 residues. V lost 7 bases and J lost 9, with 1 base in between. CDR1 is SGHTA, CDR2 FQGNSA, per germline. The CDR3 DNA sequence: TGTGCCAGCATTGAGCAGTTCTTC. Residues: CASIEQFF. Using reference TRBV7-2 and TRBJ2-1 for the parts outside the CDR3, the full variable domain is GAGVSQSPSNKVTEKGKDVELRCDPISGHTALYWYRQSLGQGLEFLIYFQGNSAPDKSGLPSDRFSAERTGGSVSTLTIQRTQQEDSAVYLCASIEQFFGPGTRLTVL.

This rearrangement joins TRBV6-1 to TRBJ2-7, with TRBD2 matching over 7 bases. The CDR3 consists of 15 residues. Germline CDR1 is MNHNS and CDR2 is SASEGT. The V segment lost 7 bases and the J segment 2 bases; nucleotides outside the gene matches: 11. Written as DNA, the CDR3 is TGTGCCAGCATTGGACCTAGCGGCTCCCCCTACGAGCAGTACTTC. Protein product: CASIGPSGSPYEQYF.

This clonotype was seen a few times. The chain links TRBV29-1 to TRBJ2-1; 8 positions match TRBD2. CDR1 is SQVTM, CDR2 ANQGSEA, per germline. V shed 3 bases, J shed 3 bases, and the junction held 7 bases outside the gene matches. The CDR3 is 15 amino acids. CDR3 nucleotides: TGCAGCGTTGAGGTCGGCGCGGGAGGCTACAATGAGCAGTTCTTC. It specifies CSVEVGAGGYNEQFF.

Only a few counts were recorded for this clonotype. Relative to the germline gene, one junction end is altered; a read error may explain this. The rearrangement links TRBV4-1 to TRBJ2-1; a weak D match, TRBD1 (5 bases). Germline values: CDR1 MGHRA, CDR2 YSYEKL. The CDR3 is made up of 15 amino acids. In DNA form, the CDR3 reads TGTGCCAGCAGCCAAGAAGGGGCTGGATACAATGAGCAGTTCTTC. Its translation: CASSQEGAGYNEQFF.

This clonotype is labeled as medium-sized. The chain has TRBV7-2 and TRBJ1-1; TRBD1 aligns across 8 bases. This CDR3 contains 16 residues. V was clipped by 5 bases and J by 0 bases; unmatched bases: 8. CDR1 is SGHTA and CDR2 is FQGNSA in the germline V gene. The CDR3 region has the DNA TGTGCCAGCAGCCCCCACGGGACAGGCATGAACACTGAAGCTTTCTTT. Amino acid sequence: CASSPHGTGMNTEAFF.

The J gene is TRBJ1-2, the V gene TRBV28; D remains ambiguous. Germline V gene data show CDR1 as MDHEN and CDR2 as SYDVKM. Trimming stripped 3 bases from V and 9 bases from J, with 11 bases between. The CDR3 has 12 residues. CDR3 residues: CASSLRVSSYTF. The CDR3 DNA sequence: TGTGCCAGCAGTTTGAGGGTTTCGAGCTACACCTTC.

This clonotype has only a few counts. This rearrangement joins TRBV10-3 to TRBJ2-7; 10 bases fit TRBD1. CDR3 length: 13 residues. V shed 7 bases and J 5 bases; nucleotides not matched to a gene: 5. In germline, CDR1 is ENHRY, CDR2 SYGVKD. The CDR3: CAITHGQGDEQYF. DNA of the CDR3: TGTGCCATCACCCACGGACAGGGGGACGAGCAGTACTTC.

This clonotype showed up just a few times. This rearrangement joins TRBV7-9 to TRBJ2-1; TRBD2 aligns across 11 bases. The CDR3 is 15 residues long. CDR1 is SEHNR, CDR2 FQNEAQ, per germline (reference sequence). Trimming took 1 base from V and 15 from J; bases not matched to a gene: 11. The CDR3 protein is CASSLVPALAGVRFF. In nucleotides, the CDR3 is TGTGCCAGCAGCTTAGTCCCGGCACTAGCGGGAGTCCGGTTCTTC.

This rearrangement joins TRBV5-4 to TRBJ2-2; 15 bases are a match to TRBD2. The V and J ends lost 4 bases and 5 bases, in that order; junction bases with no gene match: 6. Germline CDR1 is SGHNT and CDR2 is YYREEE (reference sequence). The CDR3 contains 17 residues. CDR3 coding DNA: TGTGCCAGCAGCCACGGACTAGCGGGAGGGATAACCGGGGAGCTGTTTTTT. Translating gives CASSHGLAGGITGELFF.

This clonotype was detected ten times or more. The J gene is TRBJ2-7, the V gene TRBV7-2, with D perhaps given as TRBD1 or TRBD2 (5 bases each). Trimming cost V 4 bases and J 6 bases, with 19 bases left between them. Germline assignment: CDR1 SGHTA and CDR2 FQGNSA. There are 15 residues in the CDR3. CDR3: CASSSPPGANREQYF. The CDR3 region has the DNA TGTGCCAGCAGCTCCCCTCCCGGGGCCAACCGCGAGCAGTACTTC.

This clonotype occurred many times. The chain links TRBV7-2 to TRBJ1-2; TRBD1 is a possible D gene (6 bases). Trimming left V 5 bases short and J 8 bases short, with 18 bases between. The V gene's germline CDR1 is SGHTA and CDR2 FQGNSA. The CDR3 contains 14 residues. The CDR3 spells CASSALWGGHGYTF. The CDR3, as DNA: TGTGCCAGCAGCGCTCTTTGGGGGGGGCACGGCTACACCTTC.

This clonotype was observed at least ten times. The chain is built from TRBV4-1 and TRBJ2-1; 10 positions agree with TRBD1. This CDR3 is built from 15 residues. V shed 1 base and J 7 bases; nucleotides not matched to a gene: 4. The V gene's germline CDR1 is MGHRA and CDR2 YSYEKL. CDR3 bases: TGCGCCAGCAGCCAAGCTGGGACAGGGGAAAATGAGCAGTTCTTC. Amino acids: CASSQAGTGENEQFF.

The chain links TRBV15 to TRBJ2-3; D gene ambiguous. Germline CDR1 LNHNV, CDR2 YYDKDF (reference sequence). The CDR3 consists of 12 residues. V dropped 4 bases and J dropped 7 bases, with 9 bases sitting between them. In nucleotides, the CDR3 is TGTGCCACCAGCACGACTGGAAATACGCAGTATTTT. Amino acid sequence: CATSTTGNTQYF.

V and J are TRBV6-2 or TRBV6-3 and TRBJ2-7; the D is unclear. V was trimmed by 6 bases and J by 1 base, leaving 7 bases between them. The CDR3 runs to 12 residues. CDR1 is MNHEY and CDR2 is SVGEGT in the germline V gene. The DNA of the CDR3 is TGTGCCAGCAGCACACCTTCCTACGAGCAGTACGTC. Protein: CASSTPSYEQYV.

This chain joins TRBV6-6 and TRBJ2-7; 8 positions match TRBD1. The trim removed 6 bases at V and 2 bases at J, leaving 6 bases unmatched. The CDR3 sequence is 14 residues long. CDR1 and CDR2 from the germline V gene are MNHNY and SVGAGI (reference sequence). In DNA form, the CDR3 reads TGTGCCAGCAGGAGGGACAGGTTCGCCTACGAGCAGTACGTC. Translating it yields CASRRDRFAYEQYV.

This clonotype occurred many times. The CDR3 coding sequence is TGTGCCAGCAGCCCGGACCCCGATACTGAAGCTTTCTTT. Protein product: CASSPDPDTEAFF. The J gene is TRBJ1-1, the V gene TRBV7-2; no firm D call. Germline CDR1 SGHTA, CDR2 FQGNSA. V was clipped by 5 bases and J by 5 bases, with 12 bases between them. The CDR3 is 13 amino acids. Filled out from reference TRBV7-2 and TRBJ1-1, the complete variable domain reads GAGVSQSPSNKVTEKGKDVELRCDPISGHTALYWYRQSLGQGLEFLIYFQGNSAPDKSGLPSDRFSAERTGGSVSTLTIQRTQQEDSAVYLCASSPDPDTEAFFGQGTRLTVV.

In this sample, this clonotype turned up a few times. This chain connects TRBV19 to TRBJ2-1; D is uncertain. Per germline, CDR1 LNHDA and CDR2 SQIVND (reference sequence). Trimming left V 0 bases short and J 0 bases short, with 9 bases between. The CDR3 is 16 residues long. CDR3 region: CASSIDAASSYNEQFF. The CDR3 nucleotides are TGTGCCAGTAGTATAGATGCGGCATCCTCCTACAATGAGCAGTTCTTC.

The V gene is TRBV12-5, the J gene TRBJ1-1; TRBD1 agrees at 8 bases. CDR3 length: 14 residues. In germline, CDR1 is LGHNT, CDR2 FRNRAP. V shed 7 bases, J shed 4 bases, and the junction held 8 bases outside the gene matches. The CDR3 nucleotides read TGTGCTAGTGCCGAGACAGGGGATTCCACTGAAGCTTTCTTT. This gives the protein CASAETGDSTEAFF.

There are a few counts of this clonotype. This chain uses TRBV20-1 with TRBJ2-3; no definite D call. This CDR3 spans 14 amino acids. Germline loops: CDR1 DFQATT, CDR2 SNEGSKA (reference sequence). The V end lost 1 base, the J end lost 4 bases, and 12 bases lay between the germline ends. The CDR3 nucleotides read TGCAGTGCTAGAGGGCCTATTCTCGCAGATACGCAGTATTTT. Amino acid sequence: CSARGPILADTQYF.

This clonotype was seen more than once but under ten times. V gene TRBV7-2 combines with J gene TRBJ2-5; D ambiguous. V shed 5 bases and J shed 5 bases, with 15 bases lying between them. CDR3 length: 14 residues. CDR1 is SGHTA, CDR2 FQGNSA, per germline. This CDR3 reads CASSADAGAETQYF. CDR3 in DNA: TGTGCCAGCAGCGCAGACGCTGGAGCGGAGACCCAGTACTTC.

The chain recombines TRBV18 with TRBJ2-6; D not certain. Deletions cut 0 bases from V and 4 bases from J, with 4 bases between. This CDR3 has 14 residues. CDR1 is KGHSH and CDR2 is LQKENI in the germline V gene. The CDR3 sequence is CASSPPSGANVLTF. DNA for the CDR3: TGTGCCAGCTCACCACCATCCGGGGCCAACGTCCTGACTTTC.